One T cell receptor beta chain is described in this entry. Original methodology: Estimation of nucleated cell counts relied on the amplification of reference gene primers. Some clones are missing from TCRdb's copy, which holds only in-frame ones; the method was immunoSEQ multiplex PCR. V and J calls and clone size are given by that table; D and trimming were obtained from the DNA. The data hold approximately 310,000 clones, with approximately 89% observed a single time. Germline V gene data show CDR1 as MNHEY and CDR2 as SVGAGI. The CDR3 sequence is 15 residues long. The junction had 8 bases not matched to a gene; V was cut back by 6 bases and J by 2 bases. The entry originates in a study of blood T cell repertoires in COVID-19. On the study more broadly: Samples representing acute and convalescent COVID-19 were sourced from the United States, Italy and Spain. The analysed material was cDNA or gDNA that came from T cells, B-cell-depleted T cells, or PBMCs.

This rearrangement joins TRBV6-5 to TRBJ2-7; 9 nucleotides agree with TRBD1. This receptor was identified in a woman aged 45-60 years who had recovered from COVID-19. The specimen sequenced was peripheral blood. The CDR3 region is CASRDTGGHTYEQYF. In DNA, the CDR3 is TGTGCCAGCAGAGACACAGGGGGCCACACCTACGAGCAGTACTTC.